Following are 5 T cell receptor beta chains from one sample sequenced in a study of molecular identifiers for immune sequencing clone quantification. TCRdb itself ran the PCR reads through MiXCR, one entry per CDR3 protein. This sample yields about 640,000 distinct CDR3 sequences, of which 20% are seen a single time; roughly 0.83% belongs to the top ten. Sequenced input: naive CD8+ T cells from blood, with Jurkat cell RNA spiked in. Sample subset: FACS-sorted CD8+CD4-CCR7+CD45RA+ naive T cells. The origin of the receptors is a human donor in good health. Some libraries in this study had Jurkat cell RNA spiked in.

In the case of this clonotype: A single base separates this from a much larger clone, so it may be a read error. The chain employs TRBV6-1 and TRBJ2-7, with 14 nucleotides matching TRBD2. V shed 6 bases, J shed 4 bases, and the junction held 8 bases outside the gene matches. Germline CDR1 is MNHNS and CDR2 is SASEGT. The CDR3 is 16 residues long. CDR3 amino acids: CASSEGLAGEGYEQYF. CDR3 sequence (DNA): TGTGCCAGCAGCGAGGGACTAGCGGGAGAAGGTTACGAGCAGTACTTC.

Note on this clonotype: One end of the junction does not line up with germline, which may come from a read error. This sequence joins TRBV7-2 and TRBJ2-2; TRBD1 matches 12 bases. The CDR3 spans 16 residues. Germline CDR1 reads SGHTA; CDR2 reads FQGNSA. The CDR3, as DNA: TGTGCCGGCAGCTTAGGCGGGACAGGGGGCCCCGGGGAGCTGTTTTTT. This encodes CAGSLGGTGGPGELFF.

In this sample, this clonotype turned up many times. The junction departs from the called germline gene at one end, perhaps through a read error. The rearrangement uses TRBV12-3 or TRBV12-4 and TRBJ1-1; D call uncertain. The CDR3 length is 12 residues. The CDR3 coding sequence is TGTGCCAGCAGTTCCCCGAACCCTGAAGCTTTCTTT. Translating gives CASSSPNPEAFF.

This clonotype was counted at least ten times. The chain links TRBV4-2 to TRBJ2-7; D ambiguous. The CDR3 spans 16 residues. V was shortened by 0 bases and J by 2 bases, with 14 bases between the two germline ends. The germline CDR1 and CDR2 sequences are LGHNA and YNFKEQ. CDR3 coding DNA: TGTGCCAGCAGCCAAGAGTGGGCCGCCGTTGCCTACGAGCAGTACTTC. Amino acids: CASSQEWAAVAYEQYF.

On this clonotype itself: A much larger clone lies a single base off, so this may be a read error. This sequence joins TRBV24-1 and TRBJ2-2; D may be TRBD1 or TRBD2 (5 bases each). The germline V gene has CDR1 KGHDR and CDR2 SFDVKD. The CDR3 runs 18 residues. Trimming left V 6 bases short and J 0 bases short, with 19 bases between. The CDR3: CATSPPWLGTANTGELFF. DNA for the CDR3: TGTGCCACCAGTCCCCCCTGGTTGGGGACGGCGAACACCGGGGAGCTGTTTTTT.